This passage covers 23 T cell receptor beta chains from one sample sequenced in a study of CD8+CD57+ T cells in acquired aplastic anemia. All sequencing subjects had displayed CD8+CD57+ cell expansion on flow cytometry. Genomic DNA, the template, was used for profiling of the TCR beta VDJ and CDR3. MiXCR, applied by TCRdb to the reads, yields one record per CDR3 protein. The table has 95,000 to 150,000 distinct CDR3 sequences, almost 40% seen once. What was sequenced was sorted CD4+, CD8+, or CD8+CD57+ T cells (not recorded which) from PBMCs. The receptor source for this set is a human donor with aplastic anemia.

A remark on this clonotype: The missing conserved phenylalanine or tryptophan at the end of this CDR3 makes a read error likely. This chain links TRBV29-1 with TRBJ1-1, with D possibly matching TRBD1 (6 bases). This CDR3 is built from 14 residues. Germline V CDR1 and CDR2: SQVTM, ANQGSEA. V gave up 4 bases and J gave up 0 bases, with 12 bases separating them. The CDR3 sequence: CSVVRGLVNTEAFL. CDR3 nucleotide sequence: TGCAGCGTTGTACGGGGGCTGGTGAACACTGAAGCTTTCCTT.

This clonotype appeared a single time. J is TRBJ1-5 and V is TRBV19, with TRBD1 matching 8 bases. The CDR3 sequence is 15 residues long. The V gene end was trimmed by 5 bases and the J gene end by 2 bases; junction bases not matched to a gene: 5. CDR1 is LNHDA, CDR2 SQIVND, per germline (reference sequence). In nucleotides, the CDR3 is TGTGCCAGTAGTCACCTGGGACAGGGCAATCAGCCCCAGCATTTT. Translation gives CASSHLGQGNQPQHF.

V and J are TRBV7-2 and TRBJ1-6, with D unclear. Germline CDR1 is SGHTA and CDR2 is FQGNSA. The CDR3 is 15 residues long. V lost 5 bases, J lost 10 bases, and 18 bases lay in between. The CDR3 loop reads CASSVGRVAGSPLHF. CDR3 coding DNA: TGTGCCAGCAGCGTAGGGCGGGTCGCGGGGTCACCCCTCCACTTT.

This clonotype was counted ten times or more. The chain couples TRBV20-1 to TRBJ1-1; D uncertain. The CDR3 length is 13 residues. V lost 6 bases and J lost 1, with 12 bases in between. Germline V lookup: CDR1 DFQATT, CDR2 SNEGSKA (reference sequence). The CDR3 DNA reads TGCAGTGCCGCGCGAGCGGCGAACACTGAAGCTTTCTTT. Amino acid sequence: CSAARAANTEAFF.

The gene calls are TRBV20-1 and TRBJ2-5; 7 nucleotides line up with TRBD2. The CDR3 length is 13 residues. V lost 4 bases and J lost 5; bases outside the gene matches: 7. Germline loops: CDR1 DFQATT, CDR2 SNEGSKA (reference sequence). This CDR3 is CSAIRAGWETQYF. In nucleotides, the CDR3 is TGCAGTGCTATAAGAGCGGGGTGGGAGACCCAGTACTTC.

The chain recombines TRBV30 with TRBJ1-6; possible D gene TRBD1, 6 bases. CDR1 and CDR2 from the germline V gene are GTSNPN and SVGIG (reference sequence). The V end was cut by 0 bases, the J end by 5 bases, with 8 bases between. The CDR3 totals 14 residues. The CDR3 loop is CAWSVWTDNSPLHF. In DNA, the CDR3 is TGTGCCTGGAGTGTGTGGACAGATAATTCACCCCTCCACTTT.

This chain uses TRBV19 with TRBJ1-6, with 10 bases that match TRBD1. CDR1 and CDR2 (germline): LNHDA, SQIVND (reference sequence). This CDR3 is built from 15 residues. With V trimmed by 3 bases and J by 8 bases, 4 bases remained unmatched. CDR3 sequence: CASSIGGTGDSPLHF. CDR3 nucleotides: TGTGCCAGTAGTATTGGAGGGACAGGGGATTCACCCCTCCACTTT.

The rearrangement joins TRBV2 to TRBJ1-2; 9 bases are a match to TRBD1. Germline V CDR1 and CDR2: SNHLY, FYNNEI. CDR3 length: 14 residues. V lost 6 bases and J lost 7; bases outside the gene matches: 9. The CDR3 here is CASSEGTGLSGYTF. CDR3 nucleotide sequence: TGTGCCAGCAGCGAGGGGACAGGGTTGTCTGGCTACACCTTC.

The chain couples TRBV20-1 to TRBJ1-5, with D maybe TRBD1 (5 bases). V lost 0 bases and J lost 4, with 13 bases in between. Germline V lookup: CDR1 DFQATT, CDR2 SNEGSKA (reference sequence). The CDR3 contains 15 residues. CDR3 in amino acids: CSARETRDRNQPQHF. The CDR3 coding sequence is TGCAGTGCTAGAGAAACGCGGGACCGTAATCAGCCCCAGCATTTT.

This clonotype was seen at least ten times. The V gene is TRBV7-3, the J gene TRBJ2-5; 11 bases align to TRBD2. This CDR3 comprises 14 residues. Germline V gene lookup returns CDR1 SGHTA and CDR2 FQGTGA. V dropped 6 bases and J dropped 5; count of bases not matched to a gene: 5. DNA of the CDR3: TGTGCCAGCAGTATAGCGGGGGGGCGCGAGACCCAGTACTTC. It yields the protein CASSIAGGRETQYF.

There are many counts of this clonotype. The chain carries TRBV10-1 and TRBJ2-4; TRBD1 matches at 9 bases. There are 16 residues in the CDR3. Germline V gene sequence: CDR1 WNHNN, CDR2 SYGVQD (reference sequence). The trim removed 6 bases at V and 5 bases at J, leaving 11 bases unmatched. CDR3 nucleotides: TGCGCCAGCAGCCCGGGACAGGGAGTGAAAGAAAACATTCAGTACTTC. Translation: CASSPGQGVKENIQYF.

This clonotype was found many times. V usage is TRBV20-1 and J usage is TRBJ1-2; weak D call: TRBD1 (5 bases). The germline V and J ends were trimmed by 6 bases and 7 bases, with 9 bases remaining between them. Germline V gene sequence: CDR1 DFQATT, CDR2 SNEGSKA (reference sequence). This CDR3 comprises 10 residues. Written as DNA, the CDR3 is TGCAGTGCCCCCAGGGTTGGCTACACCTTC. Its protein product is CSAPRVGYTF.

This clonotype has a count of ten or more. The CDR3 sequence is CSARPTVFTDTQYF. CDR3 bases: TGCAGTGCTAGACCCACCGTCTTCACAGATACGCAGTATTTT. J is TRBJ2-3 and V is TRBV20-1; the D is unclear. V was cut by 2 bases and J by 2 bases, with 11 bases left in between. The CDR3 consists of 14 residues. Germline V gene lookup returns CDR1 DFQATT and CDR2 SNEGSKA (reference sequence).

The chain carries TRBV29-1 and TRBJ2-1; 9 bases match TRBD1. In germline, CDR1 is SQVTM, CDR2 ANQGSEA. The trim removed 5 bases at V and 2 bases at J, leaving 7 bases unmatched. The CDR3 extends over 15 amino acids. CDR3 nucleotide sequence: TGCAGCGTTAGAACGGGACAGGGCGCCTACAATGAGCAGTTCTTC. As protein: CSVRTGQGAYNEQFF.

The sample holds many counts of this clonotype. Given a much more abundant clone one base away, this may be a read error. The chain employs TRBV10-1 and TRBJ1-1; no reliable D call. This CDR3 region has 16 residues. CDR1 is WNHNN, CDR2 SYGVQD, per germline (reference sequence). Here the CDR3 reads CVSSDYGREGNTEAFF. The DNA of the CDR3 is TGCGTCAGCAGTGATTACGGAAGGGAAGGGAACACTGAAGCTTTCTTT.

For this clonotype: This may come from a read error, since a much larger clone is one base off. The gene calls are TRBV5-1 and TRBJ2-1; D may match TRBD1 or TRBD2 (5 bases each). Germline values: CDR1 SGHRS, CDR2 YFSETQ. The CDR3 length is 13 residues. Trimming took 2 bases from V and 5 from J, leaving 8 bases between them. The CDR3 region has the DNA TGCGCCAGCAGCTTATGGGACGACAATGAGCAGTTCTTC. It yields the protein CASSLWDDNEQFF.

J is TRBJ2-1 and V is TRBV4-2; 10 bases are a match to TRBD2. CDR1 and CDR2 from the germline V gene are LGHNA and YNFKEQ. CDR3 length: 15 amino acids. Trimming took 2 bases from V and 7 from J; bases not matched to a gene: 5. Written as DNA, the CDR3 is TGTGCCAGCAGCCAAAGCGGGGGGGCCCGGAATGAGCAGTTCTTC. Protein: CASSQSGGARNEQFF.

This clonotype was observed a single time. CDR3 bases: TGCAGTGCCACTGACAGTTTTAATGAAAAACTGTTTTTT. Amino acids: CSATDSFNEKLFF. This chain joins TRBV20-1 and TRBJ1-4; TRBD1 might be the D (5 bases). CDR1 and CDR2 from the germline V gene are DFQATT and SNEGSKA (reference sequence). This CDR3 is 13 amino acids long. V was trimmed by 6 bases and J by 4 bases, leaving 12 bases between them.

The sample holds many counts of this clonotype. V gene TRBV19 combines with J gene TRBJ1-3; D may be TRBD1 (6 bases). Germline CDR1 reads LNHDA; CDR2 reads SQIVND (reference sequence). The V end was cut by 2 bases, the J end by 0 bases, with 8 bases between. The CDR3 has 15 amino acids. The CDR3 nucleotides are TGTGCCAGTAGTATACCAGGGGTCTCTGGAAACACCATATATTTT. This gives the protein CASSIPGVSGNTIYF.

The rearrangement joins TRBV10-3 to TRBJ1-4, with D unclear. The CDR3 totals 14 residues. V lost 8 bases, J lost 6 bases, and 16 bases lay in between. Germline CDR1 ENHRY, CDR2 SYGVKD. DNA of the CDR3: TGTGCCATCTCCAACCGCCGCAGAGATGAAAAACTGTTTTTT. Protein: CAISNRRRDEKLFF.

Ten or more counts support this clonotype. V and J are TRBV25-1 and TRBJ1-4; 8 bases map to TRBD1. The CDR3 consists of 17 residues. V dropped 2 bases and J dropped 7; count of bases not matched to a gene: 12. CDR1 is MGHDK and CDR2 is SYGVNS in the germline V gene. The CDR3 reads CASSEVGRGHDTEKLFF. The CDR3 DNA reads TGTGCCAGCAGTGAAGTGGGCAGGGGGCATGATACTGAAAAACTGTTTTTT. The full variable domain, in which reference TRBV25-1 and TRBJ1-4 provide the parts outside the CDR3, is EADIYQTPRYLVIGTGKKITLECSQTMGHDKMYWYQQDPGMELHLIHYSYGVNSTEKGDLSSESTVSRIRTEHFPLTLESARPSHTSQYLCASSEVGRGHDTEKLFFGSGTQLSVL.

This clonotype was recorded a few times. The rearrangement joins TRBV18 to TRBJ1-5; TRBD1 matches 11 bases. The germline CDR1 and CDR2 sequences are KGHSH and LQKENI. Trimming at V came to 5 bases and at J to 3 bases, leaving 6 bases not matched to a gene. This CDR3 is 16 amino acids long. This CDR3 reads CASSSLGQGDNQPQHF. The CDR3 DNA is TGTGCCAGCTCATCATTGGGACAGGGGGACAATCAGCCCCAGCATTTT.

This clonotype was seen a handful of times. The chain carries TRBV15 and TRBJ2-5, with D maybe TRBD1 (6 bases). Between the trimmed V and J ends, which lost 1 base and 1 base, there was a span of 10 bases. Germline CDR1 reads LNHNV; CDR2 reads YYDKDF (reference sequence). The CDR3 is made up of 15 amino acids. The CDR3 is CATSRVGDIQETQYF. The DNA for the CDR3 is TGTGCCACCAGCAGAGTAGGGGACATCCAAGAGACCCAGTACTTC.